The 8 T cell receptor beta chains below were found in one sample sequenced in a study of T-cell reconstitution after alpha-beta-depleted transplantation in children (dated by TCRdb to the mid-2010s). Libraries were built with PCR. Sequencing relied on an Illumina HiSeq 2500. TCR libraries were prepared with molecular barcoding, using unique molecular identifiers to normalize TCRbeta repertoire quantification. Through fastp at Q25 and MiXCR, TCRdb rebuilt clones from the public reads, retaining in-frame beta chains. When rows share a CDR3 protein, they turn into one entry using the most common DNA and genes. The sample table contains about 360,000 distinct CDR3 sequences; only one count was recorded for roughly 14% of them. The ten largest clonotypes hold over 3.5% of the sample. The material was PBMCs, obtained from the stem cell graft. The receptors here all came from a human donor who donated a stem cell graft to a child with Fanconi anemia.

The CDR3 loop is CSVLSGYTF. For the CDR3, the DNA is TGCAGTGTTCTCAGTGGCTACACCTTC. The chain couples TRBV20-1 to TRBJ1-2, with D unresolved. Germline CDR1 reads DFQATT; CDR2 reads SNEGSKA (reference sequence). The CDR3 sequence is 9 residues long. Trimming shortened V by 7 bases and J by 7 bases, and 7 bases separated the two germline ends.

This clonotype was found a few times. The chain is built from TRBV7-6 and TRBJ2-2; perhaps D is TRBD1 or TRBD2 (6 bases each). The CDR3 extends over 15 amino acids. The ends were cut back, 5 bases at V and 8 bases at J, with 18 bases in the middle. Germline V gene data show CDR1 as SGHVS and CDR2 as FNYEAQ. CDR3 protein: CASSPPGGLGGELFF. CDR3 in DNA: TGTGCCAGCAGCCCCCCCGGGGGCCTGGGAGGGGAGCTGTTTTTT.

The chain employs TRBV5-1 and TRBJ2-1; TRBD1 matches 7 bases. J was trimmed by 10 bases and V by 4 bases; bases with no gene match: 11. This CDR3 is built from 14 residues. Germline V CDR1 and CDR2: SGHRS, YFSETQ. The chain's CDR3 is CASSPGQSAGEQFF. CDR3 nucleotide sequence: TGCGCCAGCAGCCCGGGACAGTCGGCGGGCGAGCAGTTCTTC.

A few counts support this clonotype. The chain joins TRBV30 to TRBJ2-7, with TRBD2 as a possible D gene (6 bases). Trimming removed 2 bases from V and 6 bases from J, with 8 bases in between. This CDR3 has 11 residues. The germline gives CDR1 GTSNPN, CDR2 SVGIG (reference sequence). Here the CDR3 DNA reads TGTGCCTGGAGTTGGGGAGGCGAGCAGTACTTC. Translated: CAWSWGGEQYF.

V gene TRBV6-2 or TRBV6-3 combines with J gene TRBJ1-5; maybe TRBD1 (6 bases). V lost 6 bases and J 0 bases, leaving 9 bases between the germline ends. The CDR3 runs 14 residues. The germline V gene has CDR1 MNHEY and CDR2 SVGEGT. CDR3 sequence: CASSGQNSNQPQHF. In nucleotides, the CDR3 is TGTGCCAGCAGCGGACAGAATAGCAATCAGCCCCAGCATTTT.

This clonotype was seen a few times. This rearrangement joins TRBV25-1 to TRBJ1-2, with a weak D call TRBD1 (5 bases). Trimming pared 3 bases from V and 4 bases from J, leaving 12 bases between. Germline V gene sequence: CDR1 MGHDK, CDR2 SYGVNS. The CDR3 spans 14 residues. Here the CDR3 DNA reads TGTGCCAGCAGTGATCAACAGGAGATCTATGGCTACACCTTC. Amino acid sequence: CASSDQQEIYGYTF.

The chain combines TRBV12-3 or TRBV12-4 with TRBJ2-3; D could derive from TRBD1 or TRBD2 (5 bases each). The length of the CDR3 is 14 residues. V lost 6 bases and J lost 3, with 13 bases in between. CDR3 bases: TGTGCCAGCAGAGAGGGGTATCGGACAGATACGCAGTATTTT. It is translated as CASREGYRTDTQYF.

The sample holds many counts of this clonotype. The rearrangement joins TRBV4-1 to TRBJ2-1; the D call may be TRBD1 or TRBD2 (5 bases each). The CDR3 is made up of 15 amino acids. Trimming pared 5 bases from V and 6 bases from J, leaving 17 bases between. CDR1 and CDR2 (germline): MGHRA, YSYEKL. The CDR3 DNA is TGCGCCAGCAGCGTTCGGGGTAGTGACAGCAATGAGCAGTTCTTC. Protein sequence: CASSVRGSDSNEQFF.